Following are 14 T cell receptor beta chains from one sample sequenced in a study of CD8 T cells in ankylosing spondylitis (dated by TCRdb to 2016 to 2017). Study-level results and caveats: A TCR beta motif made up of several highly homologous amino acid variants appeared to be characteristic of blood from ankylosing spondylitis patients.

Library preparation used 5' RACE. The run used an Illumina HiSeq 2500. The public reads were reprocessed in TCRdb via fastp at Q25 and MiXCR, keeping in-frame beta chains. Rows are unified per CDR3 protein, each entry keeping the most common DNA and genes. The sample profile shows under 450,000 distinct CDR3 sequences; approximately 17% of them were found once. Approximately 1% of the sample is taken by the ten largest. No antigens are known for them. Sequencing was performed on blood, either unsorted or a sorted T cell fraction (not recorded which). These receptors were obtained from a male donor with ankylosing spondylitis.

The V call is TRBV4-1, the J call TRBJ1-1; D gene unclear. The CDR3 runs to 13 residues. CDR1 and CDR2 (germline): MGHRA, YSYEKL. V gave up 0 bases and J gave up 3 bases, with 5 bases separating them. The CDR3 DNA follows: TGCGCCAGCAGCCAAGAGGGATACACTGAAGCTTTCTTT. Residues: CASSQEGYTEAFF.

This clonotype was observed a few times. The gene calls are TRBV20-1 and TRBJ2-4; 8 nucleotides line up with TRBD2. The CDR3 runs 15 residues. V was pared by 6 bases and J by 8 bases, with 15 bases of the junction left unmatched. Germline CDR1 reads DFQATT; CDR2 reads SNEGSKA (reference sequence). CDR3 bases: TGCAGTGCGTCACATCGGGAACGGGGGGGCGACATTCAGTACTTC. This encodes CSASHRERGGDIQYF.

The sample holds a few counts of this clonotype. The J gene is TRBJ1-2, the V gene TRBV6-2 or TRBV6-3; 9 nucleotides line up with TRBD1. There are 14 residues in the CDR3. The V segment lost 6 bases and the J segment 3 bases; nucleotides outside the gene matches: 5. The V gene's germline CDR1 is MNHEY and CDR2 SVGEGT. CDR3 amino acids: CASRRTGGDYGYTF. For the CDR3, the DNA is TGTGCCAGCAGAAGAACAGGGGGCGACTATGGCTACACCTTC.

The CDR3 is CASSKEVLNEQFF. The CDR3 nucleotides read TGTGCCAGCAGCAAGGAGGTCCTCAATGAGCAGTTCTTC. The chain joins TRBV12-3 or TRBV12-4 to TRBJ2-1; D might be TRBD2 (5 bases). The germline V and J ends were trimmed by 6 bases and 6 bases, with 12 bases remaining between them. The CDR3 contains 13 residues.

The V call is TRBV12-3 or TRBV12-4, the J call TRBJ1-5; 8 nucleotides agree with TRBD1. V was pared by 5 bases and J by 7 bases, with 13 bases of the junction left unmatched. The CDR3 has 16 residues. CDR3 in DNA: TGTGCCAGCAGTCCCGGGGATGGGCAGGGGGCACAGCCCCAGCATTTT. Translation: CASSPGDGQGAQPQHF.

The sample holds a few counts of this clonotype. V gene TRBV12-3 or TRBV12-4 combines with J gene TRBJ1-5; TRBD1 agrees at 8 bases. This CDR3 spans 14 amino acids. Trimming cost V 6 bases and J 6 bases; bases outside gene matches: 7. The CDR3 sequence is CASSPTGEGQPQHF. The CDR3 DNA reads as TGTGCCAGCAGCCCGACAGGGGAAGGTCAGCCCCAGCATTTT.

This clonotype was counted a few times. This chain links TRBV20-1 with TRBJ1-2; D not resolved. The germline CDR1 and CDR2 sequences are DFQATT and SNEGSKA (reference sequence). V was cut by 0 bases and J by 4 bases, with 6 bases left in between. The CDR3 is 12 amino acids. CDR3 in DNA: TGCAGTGCTAGAGACCTGACCTATGGCTACACCTTC. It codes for CSARDLTYGYTF.

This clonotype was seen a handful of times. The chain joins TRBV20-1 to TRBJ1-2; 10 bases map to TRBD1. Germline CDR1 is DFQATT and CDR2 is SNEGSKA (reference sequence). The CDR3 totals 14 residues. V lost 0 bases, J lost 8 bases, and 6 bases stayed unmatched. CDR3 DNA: TGCAGTGCTAGAGATATGACAGGGGGCTACGGCTACACCTTC. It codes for CSARDMTGGYGYTF.

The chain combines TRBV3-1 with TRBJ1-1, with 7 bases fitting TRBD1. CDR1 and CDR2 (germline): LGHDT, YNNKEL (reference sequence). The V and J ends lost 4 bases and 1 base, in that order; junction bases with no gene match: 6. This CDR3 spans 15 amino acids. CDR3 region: CASSPDREGNTEAFF. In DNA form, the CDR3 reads TGTGCCAGCAGCCCCGACAGGGAGGGGAACACTGAAGCTTTCTTT.

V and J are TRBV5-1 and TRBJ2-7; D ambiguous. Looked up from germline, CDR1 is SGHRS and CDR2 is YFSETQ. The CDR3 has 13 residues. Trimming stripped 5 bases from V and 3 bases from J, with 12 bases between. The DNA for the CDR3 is TGCGCCAGCAGACCCGACCCAGGCTACGAGCAGTACTTC. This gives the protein CASRPDPGYEQYF.

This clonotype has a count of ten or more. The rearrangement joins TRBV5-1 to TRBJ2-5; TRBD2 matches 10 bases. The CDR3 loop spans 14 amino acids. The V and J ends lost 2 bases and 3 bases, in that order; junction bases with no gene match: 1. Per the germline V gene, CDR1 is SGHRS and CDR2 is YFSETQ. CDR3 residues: CASSFGLAEETQYF. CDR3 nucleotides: TGCGCCAGCAGCTTCGGACTAGCGGAAGAGACCCAGTACTTC.

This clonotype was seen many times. The DNA of the CDR3 is TGTGCCAGCAGCTTAGAAGGCGGGGTCAATCAGCCCCAGCATTTT. Translation gives CASSLEGGVNQPQHF. The rearrangement links TRBV7-8 to TRBJ1-5; D uncertain. Germline CDR1 SGHVS, CDR2 FQNEAQ. The V end lost 1 base, the J end lost 3 bases, and 10 bases lay between the germline ends. The CDR3 is 15 residues long. Drawing the rest from reference TRBV7-8 and TRBJ1-5, the complete variable domain is GAGVSQSPRYKVAKRGQDVALRCDPISGHVSLFWYQQALGQGPEFLTYFQNEAQLDKSGLPSDRFFAERPEGSVSTLKIQRTQQEDSAVYLCASSLEGGVNQPQHFGDGTRLSIL.

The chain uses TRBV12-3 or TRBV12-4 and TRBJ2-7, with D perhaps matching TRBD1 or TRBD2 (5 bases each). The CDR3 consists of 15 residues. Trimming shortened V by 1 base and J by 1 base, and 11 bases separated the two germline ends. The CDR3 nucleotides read TGTGCCAGCAGTTTAGGGCAGGGACCGTCCTACGAGCAGTACTTC. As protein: CASSLGQGPSYEQYF.

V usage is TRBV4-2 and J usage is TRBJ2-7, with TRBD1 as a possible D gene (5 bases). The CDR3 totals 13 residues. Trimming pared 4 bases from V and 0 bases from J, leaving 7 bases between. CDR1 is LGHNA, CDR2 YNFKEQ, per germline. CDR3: CASSRGTSYEQYF. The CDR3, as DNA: TGTGCCAGCAGCCGGGGCACCTCCTACGAGCAGTACTTC.